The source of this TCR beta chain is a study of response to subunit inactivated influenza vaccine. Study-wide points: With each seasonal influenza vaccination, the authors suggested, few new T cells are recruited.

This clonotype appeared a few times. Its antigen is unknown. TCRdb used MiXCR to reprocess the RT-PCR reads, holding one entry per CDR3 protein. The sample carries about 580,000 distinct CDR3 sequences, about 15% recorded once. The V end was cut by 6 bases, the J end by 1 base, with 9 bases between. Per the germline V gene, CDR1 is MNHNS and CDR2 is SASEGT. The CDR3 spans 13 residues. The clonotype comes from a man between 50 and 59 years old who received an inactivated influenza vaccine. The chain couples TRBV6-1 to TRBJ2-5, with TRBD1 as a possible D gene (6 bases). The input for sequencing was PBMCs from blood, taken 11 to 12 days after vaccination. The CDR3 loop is CASRRTVQETQYF. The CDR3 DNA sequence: TGTGCCAGCAGGCGGACAGTCCAAGAGACCCAGTACTTC.